This passage covers 25 T cell receptor beta chains from one sample sequenced in a study of regulatory and conventional T cells in RAG deficiency. Clones were read by immunoSEQ multiplex PCR, and TCRdb kept only the in-frame ones, dropping some. Of 40,000 to 55,000 clones detected, 85% to 90% appear once; the ten largest clones hold around 0.5%. Conventional CD4+ T cells were sorted from blood as CD25-low CD127-high cells. These same data were also listed under a study on regulatory T cells. That study reports: Primers: 52 TRBV forward and 13 TRBJ reverse.

Input material: CD4+ effector T cells sorted from blood. The receptors derive from a human donor in good health.

This clone was observed a handful of times. This sequence joins TRBV28 and TRBJ1-6; 8 bases agree with TRBD1. The V segment lost 6 bases and the J segment 9 bases; nucleotides outside the gene matches: 13. Germline V gene lookup returns CDR1 MDHEN and CDR2 SYDVKM. CDR3 length: 16 residues. The CDR3 here is CASRLTPWTGSSPLHF. The DNA of the CDR3 is TGTGCCAGCAGATTAACTCCCTGGACAGGGAGTTCACCCCTCCACTTT.

The rearrangement links TRBV6-5 to TRBJ2-4; tentative D call: TRBD2 (7 bases). The CDR3 spans 14 residues. Trimming removed 8 bases from V and 0 bases from J, with 11 bases in between. Germline V CDR1 and CDR2: MNHEY, SVGAGI. In DNA form, the CDR3 reads TGTGCCAGCGGGAGGGGGTTAGCCAAAAACATTCAGTACTTC. Translated, it gives CASGRGLAKNIQYF.

The chain links TRBV29-1 to TRBJ1-3, with D perhaps matching TRBD1 (5 bases). V lost 8 bases, J lost 2 bases, and 19 bases lay in between. This CDR3 is built from 15 residues. The V gene's germline CDR1 is SQVTM and CDR2 ANQGSEA. CDR3 loop: CSFTRGTGTGNTIYF. The CDR3 DNA is TGCAGCTTCACACGAGGGACGGGGACTGGAAACACCATATATTTT.

V gene TRBV30 combines with J gene TRBJ2-2, with 10 bases identical to TRBD2. Germline V CDR1 and CDR2: GTSNPN, SVGIG (reference sequence). CDR3 size: 15 residues. The V segment lost 4 bases and the J segment 6 bases; nucleotides outside the gene matches: 8. CDR3 in DNA: TGTGCCTGGACCCCTTACAGCGGGAGGGCCGGGGAGCTGTTTTTT. Translated: CAWTPYSGRAGELFF.

The gene calls are TRBV18 and TRBJ1-1; 8 nucleotides agree with TRBD1. Germline V gene data show CDR1 as KGHSH and CDR2 as LQKENI. The CDR3 totals 16 residues. Trimming cost V 4 bases and J 11 bases; bases outside gene matches: 18. CDR3 sequence: CASSLKPGAGGVEAFF. The CDR3 DNA is TGTGCCAGCTCACTCAAGCCAGGGGCAGGGGGCGTCGAGGCTTTCTTT.

The chain employs TRBV19 and TRBJ2-3; no reliable D call. The V gene lost 6 bases and the J gene lost 0 bases, with 7 bases spanning the gap. The CDR3 consists of 13 residues. The germline gives CDR1 LNHDA, CDR2 SQIVND (reference sequence). CDR3 region: CASRRRSTDTQYF. CDR3 DNA sequence: TGTGCCAGTAGGAGGCGGAGCACAGATACGCAGTATTTT.

The chain combines TRBV19 with TRBJ2-7; 12 bases are shared with TRBD2. This CDR3 region has 14 residues. V dropped 4 bases and J dropped 2; count of bases not matched to a gene: 0. Germline-derived CDR1 and CDR2 are LNHDA and SQIVND (reference sequence). CDR3 DNA sequence: TGTGCCAGTAGTAGGACTAGCGGGACCTACGAGCAGTACTTC. Amino acid sequence: CASSRTSGTYEQYF.

The gene calls are TRBV28 and TRBJ2-7; D is perhaps TRBD1 (5 bases). The CDR3 runs to 13 residues. Germline values: CDR1 MDHEN, CDR2 SYDVKM. Trimming cost V 7 bases and J 0 bases, with 10 bases left between them. In DNA form, the CDR3 reads TGTGCCAGCATCCGCCAGGGCTCCTACGAGCAGTACTTC. It translates to CASIRQGSYEQYF.

The V call is TRBV28, the J call TRBJ2-3; 10 bases map to TRBD2. This CDR3 is built from 17 residues. Looked up from germline, CDR1 is MDHEN and CDR2 is SYDVKM. The J segment lost 1 base and the V segment lost 2 bases, leaving 6 bases of the junction unmatched. CDR3 amino acids: CASSLLAGVPGTDTQYF. In DNA, the CDR3 is TGTGCCAGCAGTTTACTAGCGGGGGTACCGGGCACAGATACGCAGTATTTT.

The genes are TRBV18 and TRBJ2-7; TRBD2 matches at 11 bases. CDR1 and CDR2 (germline): KGHSH, LQKENI. V trimming: 3 bases; J trimming: 0 bases; junction bases outside the gene matches: 10. The CDR3 has 18 amino acids. The CDR3 sequence: CASSPSTQLAGVSYEQYF. CDR3 nucleotide sequence: TGTGCCAGCTCACCCTCGACCCAACTAGCGGGAGTCTCCTACGAGCAGTACTTC.

The chain combines TRBV9 with TRBJ2-6; D not certain. The germline V and J ends were trimmed by 0 bases and 0 bases, with 4 bases remaining between them. This CDR3 region has 15 residues. CDR1 SGDLS and CDR2 YYNGEE come from the germline V gene. DNA of the CDR3: TGTGCCAGCAGCGTAGAAATCTCTGGGGCCAACGTCCTGACTTTC. Its protein product is CASSVEISGANVLTF.

The rearrangement uses TRBV5-4 and TRBJ2-7, with 7 nucleotides matching TRBD2. Germline lookup yields CDR1 SGHNT and CDR2 YYREEE (reference sequence). This CDR3 is 14 amino acids long. The ends lost 4 bases at V and 4 bases at J; junction bases unmatched: 8. CDR3 residues: CASSGGRAGYEQYF. The CDR3 DNA follows: TGTGCCAGCAGCGGGGGGAGGGCCGGGTACGAGCAGTACTTC.

The rearrangement links TRBV7-2 to TRBJ2-2, with D possibly TRBD1 on 5 matching bases. The germline V and J ends were trimmed by 5 bases and 4 bases, with 11 bases remaining between them. This CDR3 spans 14 amino acids. Germline V gene lookup returns CDR1 SGHTA and CDR2 FQGNSA. CDR3 coding DNA: TGTGCCAGCAGCCCCCAGGGTAGCACCGGGGAGCTGTTTTTT. Encoded protein: CASSPQGSTGELFF.

The rearrangement links TRBV5-1 to TRBJ2-6; no clear D. The CDR3 runs 15 residues. V lost 4 bases, J lost 1 base, and 9 bases lay in between. Germline V gives CDR1 SGHRS, CDR2 YFSETQ. CDR3 sequence reads: CASSPALSGANVLTF. CDR3 bases: TGCGCCAGCAGCCCCGCACTGTCTGGGGCCAACGTCCTGACTTTC.

V gene TRBV28 combines with J gene TRBJ2-5, with D unresolved. The CDR3 sequence is 12 residues long. Germline V gives CDR1 MDHEN, CDR2 SYDVKM. V was clipped by 3 bases and J by 5 bases, with 7 bases between them. CDR3 sequence reads: CASSFGLETQYF. The CDR3 coding sequence is TGTGCCAGCAGTTTTGGGTTGGAGACCCAGTACTTC.

The chain links TRBV5-8 to TRBJ2-2; 8 nucleotides agree with TRBD1. CDR1 SGHTS and CDR2 YDEGEE come from the germline V gene. V trimming: 4 bases; J trimming: 4 bases; junction bases outside the gene matches: 12. The CDR3 spans 17 residues. Here the CDR3 reads CASSAPRTGHGTGELFF. The CDR3 DNA reads as TGTGCCAGCAGCGCGCCTCGGACAGGGCATGGCACCGGGGAGCTGTTTTTT.

This clone appeared once. Other DNA sequences in this specimen translate into the identical CDR3. This chain connects TRBV5-1 to TRBJ2-7; 12 bases are shared with TRBD2. CDR1 and CDR2 from the germline V gene are SGHRS and YFSETQ. Unmatched junction bases numbered 2, after V lost 3 bases and J lost 7 bases. The CDR3 spans 13 residues. The CDR3 sequence: CASSSGLAGEQYF. The CDR3 region has the DNA TGCGCCAGCAGCTCAGGACTAGCGGGAGAGCAGTACTTC. Looking up the rest from reference TRBV5-1 and TRBJ2-7 gives the full variable domain: KAGVTQTPRYLIKTRGQQVTLSCSPISGHRSVSWYQQTPGQGLQFLFEYFSETQRNKGNFPGRFSGRQFSNSRSEMNVSTLELGDSALYLCASSSGLAGEQYFGPGTRLTVT.

The chain joins TRBV6-6 to TRBJ1-5; 8 positions match TRBD1. The germline V gene encodes CDR1 MNHNY and CDR2 SVGAGI (reference sequence). The V segment lost 6 bases and the J segment 2 bases; nucleotides outside the gene matches: 3. The CDR3 consists of 14 residues. The CDR3 is CASRQQGGNQPQHF. Here the CDR3 DNA reads TGTGCCAGCAGACAACAGGGGGGCAATCAGCCCCAGCATTTT.

This sequence joins TRBV27 and TRBJ2-7; 13 bases map to TRBD2. This CDR3 is 15 amino acids long. Germline V gives CDR1 MNHEY, CDR2 SMNVEV (reference sequence). The ends lost 3 bases at V and 3 bases at J; junction bases unmatched: 2. This chain's CDR3 is CASSFGLAGVYEQYF. For the CDR3, the DNA is TGTGCCAGCAGTTTCGGACTAGCGGGAGTCTACGAGCAGTACTTC.

The gene calls are TRBV10-2 and TRBJ2-7, with D perhaps matching TRBD2 (5 bases). The V and J ends lost 7 bases and 2 bases respectively, with 18 bases between them. Germline-derived CDR1 and CDR2 are WSHSY and SAAADI. The CDR3 length is 15 residues. The CDR3 coding sequence is TGCGCCAGCATACAAGCAGAGGGCGCCCCCTACGAGCAGTACTTC. Encoded protein: CASIQAEGAPYEQYF.

V usage is TRBV6-5 and J usage is TRBJ2-5, with a weak D call TRBD2 (6 bases). The germline V gene has CDR1 MNHEY and CDR2 SVGAGI. The CDR3 spans 14 residues. With 6 bases removed from V and 4 bases from J, the gap between germline ends came to 15 bases. CDR3 protein: CASREGVGSETQYF. The CDR3 bases are TGTGCCAGCAGGGAGGGTGTGGGTTCAGAGACCCAGTACTTC.

The chain is built from TRBV28 and TRBJ1-2; 8 bases agree with TRBD1. The CDR3 runs 16 residues. Germline loops: CDR1 MDHEN, CDR2 SYDVKM. With 6 bases clipped from V and 4 bases from J, the junction kept 13 bases outside the gene matches. CDR3 nucleotide sequence: TGTGCCAGCAGACCCAATCCCGACAGGGGACCCTATGGCTACACCTTC. It is translated as CASRPNPDRGPYGYTF.

This clone has only one observation. The chain combines TRBV27 with TRBJ1-1; no reliable D call. The V and J ends lost 5 bases and 0 bases respectively, with 19 bases between them. Looked up from germline, CDR1 is MNHEY and CDR2 is SMNVEV (reference sequence). CDR3 size: 17 residues. The CDR3 coding sequence is TGTGCCAGCAGTCCGACCCCCTCCCGGGGAGTGAACACTGAAGCTTTCTTT. The encoded protein is CASSPTPSRGVNTEAFF.

The CDR3 coding sequence is TGTGCCAGCTCACCAGGAGGGGCCCTAAACTATGGCTACACCTTC. It codes for CASSPGGALNYGYTF. The rearrangement links TRBV18 to TRBJ1-2; D might be TRBD1 (5 bases). Germline assignment: CDR1 KGHSH and CDR2 LQKENI. V dropped 2 bases and J dropped 2 bases, with 12 bases sitting between them. This CDR3 has 15 amino acids.

The J gene is TRBJ2-6, the V gene TRBV2; D is unresolved. V shed 4 bases and J shed 3 bases, with 7 bases lying between them. CDR3 length: 14 residues. Germline loops: CDR1 SNHLY, CDR2 FYNNEI. The CDR3 is CASSARDGANVLTF. Here the CDR3 DNA reads TGTGCCAGCAGTGCCCGAGATGGGGCCAACGTCCTGACTTTC.